This TCR beta chain is from a study of T cells in Graves' hyperthyroidism and ophthalmopathy. Study-level background: The authors collected peripheral blood at initial diagnosis, before any treatment. Study-wide results and limits: Most thyroid clonotypes expanded above 0.001 were also detected in blood. Ophthalmopathy, as predicted by the model, came a median 6.5 months after the prediction.

The study excluded patients with uncontrolled infection, other autoimmune disease, pregnancy or lactation. Only a few counts were recorded for this clonotype. Its antigen is unknown. The investigators amplified TCR beta CDR3 regions from RNA transcripts. Researchers ran a first-round RT-PCR on the TCR CDR3 using the HTBI primer set. In TCRdb, the multiplex PCR reads were re-called with MiXCR into one record per CDR3 protein. The profile shows around 600,000 distinct CDR3 sequences, around a sixth of them singletons. Germline trimming cut 6 bases from V and 4 bases from J; bases unmatched to any gene: 3. CDR1 and CDR2 (germline): MNHEY, SMNVEV (reference sequence). This CDR3 region has 13 residues.

V gene TRBV27 combines with J gene TRBJ1-1, with 9 bases fitting TRBD1. This TCR came from a woman aged 25 to 39 with Graves' hyperthyroidism. Sequencing used blood. The CDR3 DNA reads TGTGCCAGCAGACAGGGGGCTGCCACTGAAGCTTTCTTT. Translated: CASRQGAATEAFF.